The 14 T cell receptor beta chains reported below all come from one sample, sequenced in a study of blood T cells in healthy people across ages. A second PCR of 7 to 11 cycles used a sample-barcoded 5' primer and a J-beta primer mix. TCRdb passed the 5' RACE reads through MiXCR, listing each CDR3 protein once. The sample comprises roughly 1.5 million distinct CDR3 sequences, about 45% of which are singletons, and approximately 4% rests with the top ten. Material for sequencing was blood. All receptors come from a woman between 18 and 30 years old in good health.

The CDR3 region has the DNA TGCAGTGCCGGACAGTCACCTGGAAACACCATATATTTT. Its translation is CSAGQSPGNTIYF. The gene calls are TRBV20-1 and TRBJ1-3; D possibly corresponds to TRBD1 (6 bases). Trimming removed 6 bases from V and 2 bases from J, with 11 bases in between. The CDR3 is made up of 13 amino acids. Germline CDR1 is DFQATT and CDR2 is SNEGSKA (reference sequence).

The J gene is TRBJ2-4, the V gene TRBV5-6; 7 bases are a match to TRBD1. The J call is doubtful: the DNA matches TRBJ2-7 better. The germline gives CDR1 SGHDT, CDR2 YYEEEE. The length of the CDR3 is 17 residues. CDR3 bases: TGTGCCAGCAGCCTACTTCCGAGACAGGGTGGGTTGTACGAGCAGTACTTC. This sequence encodes CASSLLPRQGGLYEQYF.

The chain recombines TRBV27 with TRBJ1-5; D is possibly TRBD1 (5 bases). Germline V CDR1 and CDR2: MNHEY, SMNVEV (reference sequence). The CDR3 has 16 residues. With 4 bases removed from V and 6 bases from J, the gap between germline ends came to 19 bases. The CDR3 spells CASSSIQDSGSQPQHF. Written as DNA, the CDR3 is TGTGCCAGCAGTTCCATACAGGATAGCGGGTCTCAGCCCCAGCATTTT.

V gene TRBV20-1 combines with J gene TRBJ2-5, with D maybe TRBD1 (6 bases). The CDR3 length is 13 residues. V lost 3 bases and J 4 bases, leaving 12 bases between the germline ends. CDR1 and CDR2 (germline): DFQATT, SNEGSKA (reference sequence). The CDR3 nucleotides read TGCAGTGCTAGTAGGGGGAGAAGAGAGACCCAGTACTTC. It yields the protein CSASRGRRETQYF.

V usage is TRBV6-6 and J usage is TRBJ1-1; no reliable D call. Trimming took off 7 bases at V and 0 bases at J, with 12 bases between the two ends. The V gene's germline CDR1 is MNHNY and CDR2 SVGAGI (reference sequence). CDR3 size: 14 residues. The CDR3 DNA follows: TGTGCCAGCACCTGGCGGGGAGTGAACACTGAAGCTTTCTTT. Protein sequence: CASTWRGVNTEAFF.

The chain carries TRBV12-3 or TRBV12-4 and TRBJ2-6; 7 bases are a match to TRBD1. This CDR3 has 17 residues. V was pared by 3 bases and J by 1 base, with 6 bases of the junction left unmatched. The CDR3: CASSFRDSLSGANVLTF. In DNA form, the CDR3 reads TGTGCCAGCAGTTTCCGGGACAGCCTATCTGGGGCCAACGTCCTGACTTTC.

The rearrangement links TRBV10-3 to TRBJ2-5; D unclear. Looked up from germline, CDR1 is ENHRY and CDR2 is SYGVKD. The V end was cut by 4 bases, the J end by 1 base, with 7 bases between. The CDR3 contains 13 residues. CDR3 amino acids: CAISGAAQETQYF. In DNA form, the CDR3 reads TGTGCCATCAGTGGGGCAGCCCAAGAGACCCAGTACTTC.

This clonotype was detected a few times. The rearrangement uses TRBV9 and TRBJ2-1; 10 bases match TRBD2. Germline V gives CDR1 SGDLS, CDR2 YYNGEE. There are 17 residues in the CDR3. V was pared by 3 bases and J by 1 base, with 7 bases of the junction left unmatched. The CDR3 region is CASSDALAGKSYNEQFF. CDR3 DNA: TGTGCCAGCAGCGATGCACTAGCGGGAAAGTCCTACAATGAGCAGTTCTTC.

This clonotype was counted a few times. V and J are TRBV14 and TRBJ2-6, with D perhaps matching TRBD1 (6 bases). CDR1 and CDR2 (germline): SGHDN, FVKESK. The CDR3 is 16 amino acids. V lost 5 bases, J lost 3 bases, and 14 bases lay in between. The CDR3 loop reads CASSGYREYGANVLTF. Written as DNA, the CDR3 is TGTGCCAGCAGCGGATACAGGGAATATGGGGCCAACGTCCTGACTTTC. Based on the CDR3 plus reference TRBV14 and TRBJ2-6, the full variable domain is EAGVTQFPSHSVIEKGQTVTLRCDPISGHDNLYWYRRVMGKEIKFLLHFVKESKQDESGMPNNRFLAERTGGTYSTLKVQPAELEDSGVYFCASSGYREYGANVLTFGAGSRLTVL.

This rearrangement joins TRBV2 to TRBJ1-1, with D hard to call. The CDR3 length is 14 residues. From germline, CDR1 is SNHLY and CDR2 FYNNEI. V shed 3 bases and J shed 0 bases, with 8 bases lying between them. CDR3 loop: CASSEEILNTEAFF. The CDR3 coding sequence is TGTGCCAGCAGTGAGGAAATACTGAACACTGAAGCTTTCTTT.

This clonotype was detected a few times. This chain joins TRBV30 and TRBJ2-1; the D gene is possibly TRBD1 (5 bases). Germline loops: CDR1 GTSNPN, CDR2 SVGIG (reference sequence). The V gene lost 1 base and the J gene lost 3 bases, with 7 bases spanning the gap. The CDR3 runs to 13 residues. CDR3 in amino acids: CAWSGQGYNEQFF. The CDR3, as DNA: TGTGCCTGGAGTGGGCAGGGCTACAATGAGCAGTTCTTC.

V and J are TRBV18 and TRBJ2-6, with unresolved D. Trimming pared 3 bases from V and 1 base from J, leaving 7 bases between. This CDR3 spans 15 amino acids. The germline V gene encodes CDR1 KGHSH and CDR2 LQKENI. In DNA form, the CDR3 reads TGTGCCAGCTCACCGGTGGAATCTGGGGCCAACGTCCTGACTTTC. Amino acids: CASSPVESGANVLTF.

The chain carries TRBV5-1 and TRBJ1-2, with TRBD1 matching over 7 bases. V lost 0 bases to trimming and J lost 2 bases; unmatched junction nucleotides: 1. The CDR3 length is 14 residues. The germline CDR1 and CDR2 sequences are SGHRS and YFSETQ. CDR3 amino acids: CASSLADRNYGYTF. The DNA of the CDR3 is TGCGCCAGCAGCTTGGCGGACAGGAACTATGGCTACACCTTC.

This clonotype was counted only a few times. The J gene is TRBJ2-7, the V gene TRBV9; D gene uncertain. From germline, CDR1 is SGDLS and CDR2 YYNGEE. Trimming took off 4 bases at V and 7 bases at J, with 12 bases between the two ends. The CDR3 extends over 12 amino acids. In nucleotides, the CDR3 is TGTGCCAGCAGCCTTCCCCCCAATGAGCAGTACTTC. Translating gives CASSLPPNEQYF. The full variable domain, in which reference TRBV9 and TRBJ2-7 provide the parts outside the CDR3, is DSGVTQTPKHLITATGQRVTLRCSPRSGDLSVYWYQQSLDQGLQFLIQYYNGEERAKGNILERFSAQQFPDLHSELNLSSLELGDSALYFCASSLPPNEQYFGPGTRLTVT.